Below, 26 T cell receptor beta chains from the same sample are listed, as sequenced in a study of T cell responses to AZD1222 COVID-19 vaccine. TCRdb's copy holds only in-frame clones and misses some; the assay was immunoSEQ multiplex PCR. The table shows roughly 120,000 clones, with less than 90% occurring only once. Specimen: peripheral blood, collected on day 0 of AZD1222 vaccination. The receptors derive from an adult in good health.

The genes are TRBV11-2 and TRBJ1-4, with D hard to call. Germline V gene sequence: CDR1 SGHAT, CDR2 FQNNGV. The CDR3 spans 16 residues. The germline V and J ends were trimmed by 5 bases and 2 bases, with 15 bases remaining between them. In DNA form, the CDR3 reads TGTGCCAGCAGCCCGTTTGGTCTTTCGACTAATGAAAAACTGTTTTTT. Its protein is CASSPFGLSTNEKLFF.

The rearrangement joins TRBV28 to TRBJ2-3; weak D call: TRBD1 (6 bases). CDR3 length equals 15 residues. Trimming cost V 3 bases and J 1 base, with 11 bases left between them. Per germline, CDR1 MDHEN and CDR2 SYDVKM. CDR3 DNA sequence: TGTGCCAGCAGTTTTAACAGGGTAGGCACAGATACGCAGTATTTT. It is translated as CASSFNRVGTDTQYF.

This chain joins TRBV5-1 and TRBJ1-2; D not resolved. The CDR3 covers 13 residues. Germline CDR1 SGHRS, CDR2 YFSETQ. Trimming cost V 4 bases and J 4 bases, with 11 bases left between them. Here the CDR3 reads CASSLGDLYGYTF. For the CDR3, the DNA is TGCGCCAGCAGCCTGGGAGACCTCTATGGCTACACCTTC.

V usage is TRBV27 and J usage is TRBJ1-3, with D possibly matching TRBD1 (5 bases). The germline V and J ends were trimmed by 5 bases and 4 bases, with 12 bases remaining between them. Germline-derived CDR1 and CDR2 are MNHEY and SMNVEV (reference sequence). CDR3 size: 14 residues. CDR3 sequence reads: CASSAGRLGNTIYF. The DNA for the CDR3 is TGTGCCAGCAGTGCGGGACGGTTAGGAAACACCATATATTTT.

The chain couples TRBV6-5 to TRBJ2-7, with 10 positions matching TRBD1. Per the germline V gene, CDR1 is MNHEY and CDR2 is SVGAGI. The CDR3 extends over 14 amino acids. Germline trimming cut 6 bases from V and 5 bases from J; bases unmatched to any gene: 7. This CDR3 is CASSPGQGIHEQYF. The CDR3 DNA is TGTGCCAGCAGCCCGGGACAGGGGATTCACGAGCAGTACTTC.

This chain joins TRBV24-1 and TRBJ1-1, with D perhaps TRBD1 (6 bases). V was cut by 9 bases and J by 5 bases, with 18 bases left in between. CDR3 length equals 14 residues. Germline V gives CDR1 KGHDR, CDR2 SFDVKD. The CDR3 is CATQGTNIPTEAFF. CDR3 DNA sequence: TGTGCCACCCAGGGGACAAACATCCCGACTGAAGCTTTCTTT.

The DNA for the CDR3 is TGTGCCAGCAGCTTTGGCAGCACAGATACGCAGTATTTT. Protein sequence: CASSFGSTDTQYF. The chain combines TRBV5-6 with TRBJ2-3, with D unclear. CDR1 is SGHDT and CDR2 is YYEEEE in the germline V gene. Trimming took 2 bases from V and 0 from J, leaving 4 bases between them. This CDR3 has 13 residues.

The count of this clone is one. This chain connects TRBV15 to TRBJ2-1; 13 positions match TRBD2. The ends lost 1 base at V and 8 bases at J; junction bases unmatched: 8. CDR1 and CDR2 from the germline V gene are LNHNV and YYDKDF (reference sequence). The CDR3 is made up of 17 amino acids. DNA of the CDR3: TGTGCCACCAGCAGAGTGACTAGCGGGGGGCGGGGATATGAGCAGTTCTTC. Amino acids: CATSRVTSGGRGYEQFF. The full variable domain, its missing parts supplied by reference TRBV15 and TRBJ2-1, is DAMVIQNPRYQVTQFGKPVTLSCSQTLNHNVMYWYQQKSSQAPKLLFHYYDKDFNNEADTPDNFQSRRPNTSFCFLDIRSPGLGDTAMYLCATSRVTSGGRGYEQFFGPGTRLTVL.

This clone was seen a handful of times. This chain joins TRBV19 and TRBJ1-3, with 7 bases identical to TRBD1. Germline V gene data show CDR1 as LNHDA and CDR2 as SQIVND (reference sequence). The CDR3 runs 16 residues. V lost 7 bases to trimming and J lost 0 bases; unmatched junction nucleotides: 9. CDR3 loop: CASNNPGGASGNTIYF. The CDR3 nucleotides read TGTGCCAGTAATAATCCAGGGGGGGCCTCTGGAAACACCATATATTTT.

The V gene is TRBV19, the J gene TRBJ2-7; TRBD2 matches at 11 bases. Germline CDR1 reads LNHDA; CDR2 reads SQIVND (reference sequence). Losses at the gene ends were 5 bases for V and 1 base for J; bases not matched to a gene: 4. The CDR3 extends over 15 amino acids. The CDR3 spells CASSPGTSGSYEQYF. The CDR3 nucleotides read TGTGCCAGTAGTCCCGGGACTAGCGGTTCCTACGAGCAGTACTTC.

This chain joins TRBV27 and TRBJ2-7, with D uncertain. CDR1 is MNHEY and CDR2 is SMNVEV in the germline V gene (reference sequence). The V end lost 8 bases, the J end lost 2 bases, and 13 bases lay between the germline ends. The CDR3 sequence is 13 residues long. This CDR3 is CASRSAFTYEQYF. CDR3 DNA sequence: TGTGCCAGCCGATCGGCTTTTACCTACGAGCAGTACTTC.

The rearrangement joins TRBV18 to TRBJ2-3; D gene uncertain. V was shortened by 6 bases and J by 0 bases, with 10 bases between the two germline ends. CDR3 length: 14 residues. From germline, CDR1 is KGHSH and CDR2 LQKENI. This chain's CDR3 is CASSDLGSTDTQYF. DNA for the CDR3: TGTGCCAGCTCTGACTTGGGAAGCACAGATACGCAGTATTTT.

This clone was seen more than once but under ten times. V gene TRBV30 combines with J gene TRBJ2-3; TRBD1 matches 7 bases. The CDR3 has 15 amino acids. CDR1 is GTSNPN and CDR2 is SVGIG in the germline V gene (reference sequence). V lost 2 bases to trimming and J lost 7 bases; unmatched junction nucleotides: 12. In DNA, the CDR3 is TGTGCCTGGAGTATACAGGGGACGGGTTCTAATACGCAGTATTTT. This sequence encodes CAWSIQGTGSNTQYF.

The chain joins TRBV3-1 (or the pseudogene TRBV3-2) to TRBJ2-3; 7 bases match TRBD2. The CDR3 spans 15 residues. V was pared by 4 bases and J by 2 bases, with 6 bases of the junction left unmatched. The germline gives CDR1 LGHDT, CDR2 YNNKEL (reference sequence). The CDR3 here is CASSPSGGITDTQYF. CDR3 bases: TGTGCCAGCAGCCCCTCCGGGGGGATCACAGATACGCAGTATTTT.

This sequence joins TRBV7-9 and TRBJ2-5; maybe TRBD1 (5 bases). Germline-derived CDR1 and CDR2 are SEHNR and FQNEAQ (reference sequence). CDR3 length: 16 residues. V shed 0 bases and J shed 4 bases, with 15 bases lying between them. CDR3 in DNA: TGTGCCAGCAGCTTAGCTACAGGCCCAAACCGAGAGACCCAGTACTTC. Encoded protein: CASSLATGPNRETQYF.

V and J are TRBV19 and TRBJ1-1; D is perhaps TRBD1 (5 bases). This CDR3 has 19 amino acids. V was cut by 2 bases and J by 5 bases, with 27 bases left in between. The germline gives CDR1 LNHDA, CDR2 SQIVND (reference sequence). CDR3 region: CASSIRAGPTGVVGTEAFF. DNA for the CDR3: TGTGCCAGTAGTATAAGGGCAGGACCTACAGGAGTGGTGGGTACTGAAGCTTTCTTT.

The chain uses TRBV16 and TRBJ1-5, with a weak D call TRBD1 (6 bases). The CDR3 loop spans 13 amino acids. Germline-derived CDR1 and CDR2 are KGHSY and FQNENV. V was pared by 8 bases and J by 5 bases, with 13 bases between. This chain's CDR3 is CASGQGFYQPQHF. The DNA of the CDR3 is TGTGCCAGCGGGCAGGGGTTTTATCAGCCCCAGCATTTT. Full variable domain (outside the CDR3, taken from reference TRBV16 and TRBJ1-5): GEEVAQTPKHLVRGEGQKAKLYCAPIKGHSYVFWYQQVLKNEFKFLISFQNENVFDETGMPKERFSAKCLPNSPCSLEIQATKLEDSAVYFCASGQGFYQPQHFGDGTRLSIL.

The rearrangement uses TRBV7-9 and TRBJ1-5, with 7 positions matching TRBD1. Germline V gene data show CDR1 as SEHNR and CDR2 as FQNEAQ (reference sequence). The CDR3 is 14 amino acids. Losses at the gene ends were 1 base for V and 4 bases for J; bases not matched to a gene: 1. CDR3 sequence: CASSLDRGNQPQHF. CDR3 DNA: TGTGCCAGCAGCTTAGACAGGGGTAATCAGCCCCAGCATTTT.

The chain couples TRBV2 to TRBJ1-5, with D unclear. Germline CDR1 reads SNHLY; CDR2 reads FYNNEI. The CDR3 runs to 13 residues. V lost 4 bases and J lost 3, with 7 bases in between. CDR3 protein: CASSGPTNQPQHF. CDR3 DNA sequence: TGTGCCAGCAGTGGACCCACCAATCAGCCCCAGCATTTT. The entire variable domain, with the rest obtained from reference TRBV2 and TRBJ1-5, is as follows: EPEVTQTPSHQVTQMGQEVILRCVPISNHLYFYWYRQILGQKVEFLVSFYNNEISEKSEIFDDQFSVERPDGSNFTLKIRSTKLEDSAMYFCASSGPTNQPQHFGDGTRLSIL.

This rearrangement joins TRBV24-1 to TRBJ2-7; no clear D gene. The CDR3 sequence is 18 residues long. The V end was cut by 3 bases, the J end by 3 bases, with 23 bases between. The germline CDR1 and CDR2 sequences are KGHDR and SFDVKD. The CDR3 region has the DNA TGTGCCACCAGTGATCCTCACCCCCCGGACCCCCCCGTCTACGAGCAGTACTTC. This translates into CATSDPHPPDPPVYEQYF.

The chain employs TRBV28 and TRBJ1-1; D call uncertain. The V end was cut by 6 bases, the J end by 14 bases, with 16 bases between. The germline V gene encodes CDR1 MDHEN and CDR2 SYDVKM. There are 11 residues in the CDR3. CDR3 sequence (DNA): TGTGCCAGCAGCCTGGGAAGGCGAGGGTTCTTT. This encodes CASSLGRRGFF.

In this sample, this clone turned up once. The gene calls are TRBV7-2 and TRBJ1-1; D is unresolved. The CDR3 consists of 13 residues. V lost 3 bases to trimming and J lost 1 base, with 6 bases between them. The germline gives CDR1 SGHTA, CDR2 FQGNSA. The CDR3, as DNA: TGTGCCAGCAGCTTCGGGAAGAACACTGAAGCTTTCTTT. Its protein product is CASSFGKNTEAFF.

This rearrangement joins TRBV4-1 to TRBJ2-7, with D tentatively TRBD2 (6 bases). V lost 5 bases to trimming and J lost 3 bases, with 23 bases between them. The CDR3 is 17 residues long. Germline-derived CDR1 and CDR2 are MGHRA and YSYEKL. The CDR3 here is CASSSDGSPNPNYEQYF. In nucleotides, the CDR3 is TGCGCCAGCAGCTCTGACGGGAGTCCAAACCCCAACTACGAGCAGTACTTC.

The CDR3, as DNA: TGTGCCAGCAGCTTGGGGGCCAGGGTAAATTCACCCCTCCACTTT. Translating gives CASSLGARVNSPLHF. The chain combines TRBV5-6 with TRBJ1-6; weak D call: TRBD1 (5 bases). The length of the CDR3 is 15 residues. Germline values: CDR1 SGHDT, CDR2 YYEEEE. Deletions cut 0 bases from V and 7 bases from J, with 11 bases between.

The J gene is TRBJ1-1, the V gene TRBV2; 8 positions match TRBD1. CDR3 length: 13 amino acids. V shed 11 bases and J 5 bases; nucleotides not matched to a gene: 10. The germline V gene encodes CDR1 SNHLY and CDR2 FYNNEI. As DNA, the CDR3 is TGTGCCGGACGGACAGGGCGGGGAACTGAAGCTTTCTTT. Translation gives CAGRTGRGTEAFF.

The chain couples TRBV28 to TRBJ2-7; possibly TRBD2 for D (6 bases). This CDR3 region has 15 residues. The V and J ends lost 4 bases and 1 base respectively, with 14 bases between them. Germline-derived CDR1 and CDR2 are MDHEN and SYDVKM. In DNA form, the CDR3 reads TGTGCCAGCAGTTACACGGGAGCCAGATCCTACGAGCAGTACTTC. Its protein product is CASSYTGARSYEQYF.